This TCR beta chain is from a study of a mutant IDH1 vaccine in newly diagnosed glioma. The time point was: week 35, safety follow-up. Vaccination used 300 ug of mutant IDH1 20-mer peptide per dose, with topical imiquimod. This CDR3 is 18 amino acids long. V lost 2 bases, J lost 0 bases, and 11 bases stayed unmatched. Per germline, CDR1 SGHTA and CDR2 FQGNSA. Clones were sequenced by immunoSEQ multiplex PCR, and TCRdb holds only the in-frame ones, with some missing. This table holds around 70,000 clones, 70% to 90% found once. This clone turned up a few times. Antigen unknown. This TCR came from a man aged 25-45 years with glioma. This chain joins TRBV7-2 and TRBJ2-7; 9 nucleotides line up with TRBD2. The material sequenced was PBMCs, taken from a glioma patient whose treatment included an IDH1 peptide vaccine. The CDR3 DNA reads as TGTGCCAGCAGCTTACGGATTCCGACTAGCGGAACCTCCTACGAGCAGTACTTC. This codes for CASSLRIPTSGTSYEQYF.